The T cell receptor (beta chain) under discussion was sequenced for a study of T cells in localized non-small cell lung cancer. Sequenced by immunoSEQ multiplex PCR; TCRdb stores in-frame clones only, minus some. The sample lists 45,000 to 65,000 clones; roughly 90% were seen once. The V and J ends lost 3 bases and 14 bases, in that order; junction bases with no gene match: 11. The CDR3 length is 14 residues. Germline V gene data show CDR1 as PRHDT and CDR2 as FYEKMQ (reference sequence). This receptor was obtained from a man aged 35 to 69 with stage I squamous cell lung carcinoma. This chain uses TRBV13 with TRBJ1-1; 11 nucleotides align to TRBD1. Material: peripheral blood, obtained before any cancer treatment. The CDR3 protein is CASSFGTGGPFVFF. The DNA of the CDR3 is TGTGCCAGCAGCTTCGGGACAGGGGGACCCTTCGTCTTCTTT.